The 22 T cell receptor beta chains in this list originate from one sample, sequenced in a study of CD8+ T cells in alopecia areata. Treatment indicated: oral pan-JAK inhibitor, 5-10 mg twice daily. RNA extraction and reverse transcription yielded cDNA as sequencing template. Profiled with immunoSEQ multiplex PCR; TCRdb holds only in-frame clones, not every one. The sample lists approximately 210,000 clones, 45% to 65% occurring once. The sample here was CD4+ T cells sorted from blood, taken at week 4, from a patient treated with tofacitinib. These receptors were taken from a human donor with alopecia areata.

The chain couples TRBV5-1 to TRBJ2-7, with TRBD2 as a possible D gene (5 bases). This CDR3 is built from 16 residues. Trimming removed 0 bases at V and 0 bases at J, with 13 bases between. Germline V CDR1 and CDR2: SGHRS, YFSETQ. Here the CDR3 reads CASSLGGRTPSYEQYF. The CDR3 region has the DNA TGCGCCAGCAGCTTGGGAGGACGGACTCCCTCCTACGAGCAGTACTTC.

The chain has TRBV30 and TRBJ2-2; D is tentatively TRBD1 or TRBD2 (5 bases each). The CDR3 covers 16 residues. V lost 5 bases and J 3 bases, leaving 19 bases between the germline ends. Per the germline V gene, CDR1 is GTSNPN and CDR2 is SVGIG (reference sequence). Here the CDR3 reads CAWYKEGRADTGELFF. DNA for the CDR3: TGTGCCTGGTACAAAGAGGGCAGGGCGGACACCGGGGAGCTGTTTTTT.

The chain has TRBV4-1 and TRBJ2-5, with D tentatively TRBD1 or TRBD2 (5 bases each). The CDR3 consists of 15 residues. Germline CDR1 is MGHRA and CDR2 is YSYEKL. V dropped 5 bases and J dropped 4 bases, with 17 bases sitting between them. For the CDR3, the DNA is TGCGCCAGCAGCTACGGGGCTTCTCCGCGAGAGACCCAGTACTTC. Amino acids: CASSYGASPRETQYF.

The rearrangement uses TRBV2 and TRBJ2-2, with 7 bases fitting TRBD1. This CDR3 is built from 15 residues. The germline CDR1 and CDR2 sequences are SNHLY and FYNNEI. The ends lost 3 bases at V and 5 bases at J; junction bases unmatched: 6. The CDR3, as DNA: TGTGCCAGCAGTGACGCAGGGGGACGAACCGGGGAGCTGTTTTTT. This translates into CASSDAGGRTGELFF.

This clone turned up a few times. The chain is built from TRBV7-2 and TRBJ1-2; 8 bases are a match to TRBD1. Trimming cost V 5 bases and J 4 bases; bases outside gene matches: 6. Germline assignment: CDR1 SGHTA and CDR2 FQGNSA. The CDR3 is made up of 14 amino acids. The CDR3 loop reads CASSIGQGTYGYTF. The CDR3 DNA reads as TGTGCCAGCAGCATCGGACAGGGAACCTATGGCTACACCTTC. The full variable domain, completed using reference TRBV7-2 and TRBJ1-2, is GAGVSQSPSNKVTEKGKDVELRCDPISGHTALYWYRQSLGQGLEFLIYFQGNSAPDKSGLPSDRFSAERTGGSVSTLTIQRTQQEDSAVYLCASSIGQGTYGYTFGSGTRLTVV.

This chain links TRBV30 with TRBJ1-4; weak D call: TRBD1 (5 bases). Trimming cost V 3 bases and J 3 bases, with 14 bases left between them. Germline assignment: CDR1 GTSNPN and CDR2 SVGIG (reference sequence). This CDR3 is 15 amino acids long. The CDR3 loop is CAWRTRGPANEKLFF. The CDR3 nucleotides read TGTGCCTGGAGGACCCGGGGCCCCGCTAATGAAAAACTGTTTTTT.

This clone was counted a few times. This specimen includes other DNA sequences encoding the same CDR3. The chain joins TRBV7-2 to TRBJ2-6; unclear D gene. V was trimmed by 3 bases and J by 2 bases, leaving 2 bases between them. This CDR3 is built from 13 residues. The germline V gene has CDR1 SGHTA and CDR2 FQGNSA. The CDR3 reads CASSLAGANVLTF. CDR3 in DNA: TGTGCCAGCAGCTTGGCTGGGGCCAACGTCCTGACTTTC.

The chain uses TRBV5-6 and TRBJ1-5, with 7 bases identical to TRBD1. Looked up from germline, CDR1 is SGHDT and CDR2 is YYEEEE. This CDR3 is built from 16 residues. J was trimmed by 1 base and V by 0 bases; bases with no gene match: 4. The CDR3 DNA follows: TGTGCCAGCAGCTTGGGGACAGGTCACAGCAATCAGCCCCAGCATTTT. Translation gives CASSLGTGHSNQPQHF.

This clone was recorded a few times. J is TRBJ1-1 and V is TRBV28; no clear D gene. The V end was cut by 6 bases, the J end by 5 bases, with 16 bases between. The CDR3 extends over 14 amino acids. The V gene's germline CDR1 is MDHEN and CDR2 SYDVKM. The CDR3 spells CASRLHLPGTEAFF. In nucleotides, the CDR3 is TGTGCCAGCAGGTTACATCTCCCTGGGACTGAAGCTTTCTTT.

The V call is TRBV19, the J call TRBJ2-7, with 9 bases aligning to TRBD2. CDR3 length equals 13 residues. With V trimmed by 6 bases and J by 2 bases, 2 bases remained unmatched. Germline loops: CDR1 LNHDA, CDR2 SQIVND (reference sequence). The CDR3 region is CASSPSGTYEQYF. CDR3 coding DNA: TGTGCCAGTAGCCCTAGCGGGACCTACGAGCAGTACTTC.

This clone turned up a few times. The J gene is TRBJ1-1, the V gene TRBV30; no reliable D call. Trimming removed 3 bases from V and 2 bases from J, with 7 bases in between. There are 12 residues in the CDR3. Per germline, CDR1 GTSNPN and CDR2 SVGIG (reference sequence). CDR3 amino acids: CAWSERNTEAFF. CDR3 DNA sequence: TGTGCCTGGAGCGAACGTAACACTGAAGCTTTCTTT.

The chain recombines TRBV5-1 with TRBJ1-2, with D possibly TRBD1 on 6 matching bases. Trimming shortened V by 4 bases and J by 4 bases, and 17 bases separated the two germline ends. Germline values: CDR1 SGHRS, CDR2 YFSETQ. There are 15 residues in the CDR3. DNA for the CDR3: TGCGCCAGCAGCGGCGGGACATCAACCTCCTATGGCTACACCTTC. The encoded protein is CASSGGTSTSYGYTF. Full variable domain (missing parts from reference TRBV5-1 and TRBJ1-2): KAGVTQTPRYLIKTRGQQVTLSCSPISGHRSVSWYQQTPGQGLQFLFEYFSETQRNKGNFPGRFSGRQFSNSRSEMNVSTLELGDSALYLCASSGGTSTSYGYTFGSGTRLTVV.

This clone appeared once. The rearrangement uses TRBV19 and TRBJ2-5; 10 bases line up with TRBD2. The CDR3 spans 15 residues. J gave up 4 bases and V 4 bases, and 6 bases lay outside the gene matches. The germline gives CDR1 LNHDA, CDR2 SQIVND (reference sequence). This chain's CDR3 is CASSTASGGGETQYF. The CDR3 coding sequence is TGTGCCAGTAGTACGGCTAGCGGGGGCGGAGAGACCCAGTACTTC.

J is TRBJ2-1 and V is TRBV29-1, with TRBD1 matching 7 bases. The CDR3 is 13 residues long. Germline V lookup: CDR1 SQVTM, CDR2 ANQGSEA. CDR3 in DNA: TGCACCTATAGACAGGGTGGGAAGGATGAGCAGTTCTTC. Encoded protein: CTYRQGGKDEQFF.

The chain carries TRBV29-1 and TRBJ2-5; D is unclear. The V end lost 3 bases, the J end lost 14 bases, and 7 bases lay between the germline ends. The CDR3 has 8 residues. The germline CDR1 and CDR2 sequences are SQVTM and ANQGSEA. CDR3 sequence: CSVDSFYF. As DNA, the CDR3 is TGCAGCGTTGACTCTTTCTACTTC.

This clone was observed a single time. The V call is TRBV5-1, the J call TRBJ2-5; TRBD2 matches 7 bases. Losses at the gene ends were 0 bases for V and 2 bases for J; bases not matched to a gene: 1. Germline assignment: CDR1 SGHRS and CDR2 YFSETQ. The CDR3 has 14 residues. In DNA, the CDR3 is TGCGCCAGCAGCTTGGGACTAGCTCAAGAGACCCAGTACTTC. Its translation is CASSLGLAQETQYF.

This chain uses TRBV15 with TRBJ1-5; D is unresolved. This CDR3 has 16 amino acids. Germline CDR1 is LNHNV and CDR2 is YYDKDF (reference sequence). The V end was cut by 5 bases, the J end by 1 base, with 15 bases between. The CDR3 DNA follows: TGTGCCACCAGCCATCTGGACGGGAGAAGCAATCAGCCCCAGCATTTT. This gives the protein CATSHLDGRSNQPQHF. Using reference TRBV15 and TRBJ1-5 for the parts outside the CDR3, the full variable domain is DAMVIQNPRYQVTQFGKPVTLSCSQTLNHNVMYWYQQKSSQAPKLLFHYYDKDFNNEADTPDNFQSRRPNTSFCFLDIRSPGLGDTAMYLCATSHLDGRSNQPQHFGDGTRLSIL.

This clone was counted once. Other DNA sequences of this sample code for an identical CDR3. DNA of the CDR3: TGTGCCAGCAGCTTAGAGACGGGGCACTCACCCCTCCACTTT. Its translation is CASSLETGHSPLHF. This rearrangement joins TRBV7-9 to TRBJ1-6, with a possible D match to TRBD1 (5 bases). Germline V gives CDR1 SEHNR, CDR2 FQNEAQ (reference sequence). Trimming cost V 1 base and J 10 bases, with 11 bases left between them. This CDR3 contains 14 residues.

This clone was recorded a few times. The chain has TRBV6-5 and TRBJ2-5; the D gene is possibly TRBD2 (5 bases). The V and J ends lost 0 bases and 6 bases respectively, with 14 bases between them. This CDR3 region has 15 residues. Germline V gives CDR1 MNHEY, CDR2 SVGAGI. CDR3 sequence: CASSYSSRGEQTQYF. The DNA for the CDR3 is TGTGCCAGCAGTTACTCGAGTCGGGGAGAACAGACCCAGTACTTC.

This rearrangement joins TRBV2 to TRBJ2-2, with D possibly being TRBD1 or TRBD2 (5 bases each). V was clipped by 5 bases and J by 4 bases, with 14 bases between them. Germline values: CDR1 SNHLY, CDR2 FYNNEI. CDR3 length equals 15 residues. The CDR3 DNA reads as TGTGCCAGCAGTCAATCTGGGACGGCCACCGGGGAGCTGTTTTTT. This encodes CASSQSGTATGELFF.

A single count supports this clone. V usage is TRBV30 and J usage is TRBJ2-4, with TRBD1 matching 7 bases. Germline CDR1 is GTSNPN and CDR2 is SVGIG (reference sequence). Trimming removed 3 bases from V and 3 bases from J; junction bases left unmatched: 11. CDR3 length equals 16 residues. The CDR3 sequence is CAWRGQATIGKNIQYF. In nucleotides, the CDR3 is TGTGCCTGGAGAGGACAGGCTACGATAGGCAAAAACATTCAGTACTTC.

This sequence joins TRBV30 and TRBJ2-7; D possibly matches TRBD1 or TRBD2 (5 bases each). Germline V gene data show CDR1 as GTSNPN and CDR2 as SVGIG (reference sequence). V lost 4 bases and J 8 bases, leaving 18 bases between the germline ends. The CDR3 is 13 amino acids. CDR3 sequence (DNA): TGTGCCTGGAACCCTCGGGACGGGGCTAAGCAGTACTTC. Translating it yields CAWNPRDGAKQYF.